This T cell receptor beta chain was obtained from a study of T cell repertoires in cytomegalovirus infection (dated by TCRdb to the late 2010s). With regard to the full study: Donor HLA type was relevant to the analysis, because carriage of CMV infection together with the matching HLA type was indicated by public TCR beta signatures.

A note on this clonotype: The clone's antigen remains unknown. Base qualities were left out, and no much larger clone turns up one base away.

Sequencing instrument: Illumina HiSeq 1500. Clones were called with MiXCR by TCRdb after fastp trimmed the public reads at Q25, and only in-frame beta chains were retained. Under each unique CDR3 protein, matching rows form one entry showing the most common genes and DNA. The sample yields fewer than 250,000 distinct CDR3 sequences; 9% to 15% were counted once. The ten most abundant clones make up 1.5% to 2% of the sample. On the study overall, not on this receptor specifically: The ex vivo response was dominated by HLA-C-restricted CMV-specific TCR beta clonotypes, which also provided the single most frequent clonotype in two of eight donors. Carriers of CMV infection plus the relevant HLA type were discriminated by the cumulative frequency of public TCR beta family members in the study cohort and in an independent roughly 350-donor cohort.

Trimming accounts for 3 bases at V and 6 bases at J, while the number of junction bases matched to no gene is 6. The CDR3 starts with the cysteine, ends with the phenylalanine, and has 15 residues. The retained sequence is limited to the CDR3, 45 bases, with the frame set at the first base. CDR1 and CDR2 were assigned from the germline V gene as SGHDN and FVKESK. This sequence originates from a human donor in good health (CMV status not recorded). Some clones in this sample may be carry-over from other donors' samples. The chain employs TRBV14 and TRBJ2-3, and TRBD2 aligns with 10 junction nucleotides. The specimen was PBMCs. The sequence in DNA is TGTGCCAGCAGCCAGGGGCCTAGCGGGGGTGATACGCAGTATTTT. Translated, it gives CASSQGPSGGDTQYF.